This TCR beta chain emerged from a study of type 1 regulatory T cells. Across the whole study: T-allo10 is an in vitro-generated, Tr1-enriched CD4 T cell product specific for alloantigen. Study outcomes and limitations: Tr1 cells had a more restricted TCR repertoire than non-Tr1 cells.

In its sample, this clonotype was seen a few times. Its target is not known. Germline V gives CDR1 MNHEY, CDR2 SVGAGI. The length of the CDR3 is 17 residues. V trimming: 7 bases; J trimming: 0 bases; junction bases outside the gene matches: 12. TCRdb processed the reads anew with MiXCR; each CDR3 protein has one entry. This repertoire shows about 42,000 distinct CDR3 sequences, 9% to 15% found once; its top ten account for 8%. This chain links TRBV6-5 with TRBJ1-1; TRBD1 matches 9 bases. What was sequenced was cultured non-Tr1 T cells, either the whole culture or a sorted T cell fraction (not recorded which). This sequence originates from a human donor in good health. In DNA form, the CDR3 reads TGTGCCAGCATCCCGGGACAGGGTAACTTTATGAACACTGAAGCTTTCTTT. Protein product: CASIPGQGNFMNTEAFF.